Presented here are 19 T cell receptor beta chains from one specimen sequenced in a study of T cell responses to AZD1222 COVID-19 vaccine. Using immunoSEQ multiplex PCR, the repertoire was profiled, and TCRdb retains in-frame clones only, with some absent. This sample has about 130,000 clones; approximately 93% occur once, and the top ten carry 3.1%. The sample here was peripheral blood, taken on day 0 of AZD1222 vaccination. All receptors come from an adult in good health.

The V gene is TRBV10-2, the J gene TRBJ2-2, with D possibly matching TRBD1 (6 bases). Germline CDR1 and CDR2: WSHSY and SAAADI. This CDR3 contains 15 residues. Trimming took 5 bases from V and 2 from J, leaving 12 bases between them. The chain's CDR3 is CASSRDNPNTGELFF. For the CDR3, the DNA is TGCGCCAGCAGTCGGGACAACCCAAACACCGGGGAGCTGTTTTTT.

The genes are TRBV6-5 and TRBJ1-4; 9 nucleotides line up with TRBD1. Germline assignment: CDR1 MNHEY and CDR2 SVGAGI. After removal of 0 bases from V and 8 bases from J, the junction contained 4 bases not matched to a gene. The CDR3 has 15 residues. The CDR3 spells CASSYSGQGWEKLFF. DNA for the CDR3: TGTGCCAGCAGTTACTCGGGACAGGGTTGGGAAAAACTGTTTTTT.

CDR3 coding DNA: TGTGCCAGCAGCATCAGGGGTTATAATTCACCCCTCCACTTT. Protein: CASSIRGYNSPLHF. The chain combines TRBV7-2 with TRBJ1-6; TRBD1 might be the D (6 bases). The V gene lost 5 bases and the J gene lost 4 bases, with 9 bases spanning the gap. The CDR3 runs to 14 residues. Germline CDR1 is SGHTA and CDR2 is FQGNSA.

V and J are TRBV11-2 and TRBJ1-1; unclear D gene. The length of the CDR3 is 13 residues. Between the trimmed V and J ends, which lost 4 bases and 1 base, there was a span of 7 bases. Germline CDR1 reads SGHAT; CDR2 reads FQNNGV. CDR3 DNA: TGTGCCAGCAGCTCCCTCGGGAACACTGAAGCTTTCTTT. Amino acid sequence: CASSSLGNTEAFF.

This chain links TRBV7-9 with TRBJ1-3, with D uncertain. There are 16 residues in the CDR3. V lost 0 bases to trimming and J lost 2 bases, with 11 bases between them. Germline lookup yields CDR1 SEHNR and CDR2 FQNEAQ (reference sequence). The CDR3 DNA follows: TGTGCCAGCAGCTTAGCGAGGAGGTCGGCTGGAAACACCATATATTTT. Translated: CASSLARRSAGNTIYF.

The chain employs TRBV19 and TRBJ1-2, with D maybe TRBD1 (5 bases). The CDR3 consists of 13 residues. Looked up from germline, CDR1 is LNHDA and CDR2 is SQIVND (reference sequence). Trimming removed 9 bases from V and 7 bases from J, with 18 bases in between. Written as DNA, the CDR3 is TGTGCCAGCTGGGGACGGCGGCAATTTGGCTACACCTTC. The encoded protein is CASWGRRQFGYTF.

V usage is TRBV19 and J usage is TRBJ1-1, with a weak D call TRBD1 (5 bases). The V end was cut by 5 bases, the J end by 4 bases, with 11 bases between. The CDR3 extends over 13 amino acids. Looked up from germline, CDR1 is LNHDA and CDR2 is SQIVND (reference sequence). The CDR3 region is CASSAGGGTEAFF. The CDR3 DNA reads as TGTGCCAGTAGTGCCGGTGGGGGCACTGAAGCTTTCTTT.

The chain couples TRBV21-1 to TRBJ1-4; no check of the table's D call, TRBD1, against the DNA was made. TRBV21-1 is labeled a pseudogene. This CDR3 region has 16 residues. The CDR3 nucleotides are TGTGCCAGCAGCACATACAGGGACCCCCGTAATGAAAAACTGTTTTTT. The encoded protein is CASSTYRDPRNEKLFF.

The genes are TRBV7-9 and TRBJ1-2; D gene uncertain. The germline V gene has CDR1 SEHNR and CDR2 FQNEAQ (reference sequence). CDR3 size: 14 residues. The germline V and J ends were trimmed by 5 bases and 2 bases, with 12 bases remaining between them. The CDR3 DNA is TGTGCCAGCAGCCTACAACAGCTGAACTATGGCTACACCTTC. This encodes CASSLQQLNYGYTF.

In DNA, the CDR3 is TGTGCCAGCAGTGAGGGGCCGAGCAATCAGCCCCAGCATTTT. The encoded protein is CASSEGPSNQPQHF. The chain links TRBV6-1 to TRBJ1-5; tentatively, D is TRBD1 (5 bases). The germline gives CDR1 MNHNS, CDR2 SASEGT. The germline V and J ends were trimmed by 3 bases and 1 base, with 7 bases remaining between them. The CDR3 runs 14 residues.

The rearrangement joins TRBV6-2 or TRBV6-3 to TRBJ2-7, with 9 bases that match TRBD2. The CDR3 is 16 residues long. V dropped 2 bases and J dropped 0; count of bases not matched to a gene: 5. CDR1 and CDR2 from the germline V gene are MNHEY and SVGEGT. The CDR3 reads CASSYRGLAPSYEQYF. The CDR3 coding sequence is TGTGCCAGCAGTTACAGGGGACTAGCTCCCTCCTACGAGCAGTACTTC.

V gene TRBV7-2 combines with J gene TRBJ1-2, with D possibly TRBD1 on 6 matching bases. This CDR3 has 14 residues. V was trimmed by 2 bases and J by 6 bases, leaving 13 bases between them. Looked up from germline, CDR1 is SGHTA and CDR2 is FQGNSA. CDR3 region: CASSLPGAGNGYTF. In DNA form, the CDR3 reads TGTGCCAGCAGCTTACCGGGGGCAGGGAATGGCTACACCTTC.

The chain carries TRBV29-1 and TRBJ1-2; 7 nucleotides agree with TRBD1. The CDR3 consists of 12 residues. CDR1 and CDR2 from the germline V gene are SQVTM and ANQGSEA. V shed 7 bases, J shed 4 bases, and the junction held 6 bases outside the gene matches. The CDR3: CSGRGTAYGYTF. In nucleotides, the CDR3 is TGCAGCGGGAGGGGGACAGCCTATGGCTACACCTTC. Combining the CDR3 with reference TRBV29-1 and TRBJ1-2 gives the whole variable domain SAVISQKPSRDICQRGTSLTIQCQVDSQVTMMFWYRQQPGQSLTLIATANQGSEATYESGFVIDKFPISRPNLTFSTLTVSNMSPEDSSIYLCSGRGTAYGYTFGSGTRLTVV.

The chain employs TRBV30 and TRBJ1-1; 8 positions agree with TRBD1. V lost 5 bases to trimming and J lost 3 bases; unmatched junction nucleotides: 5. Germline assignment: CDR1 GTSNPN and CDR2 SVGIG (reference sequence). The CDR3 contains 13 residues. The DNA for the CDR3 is TGTGCCTGGGAACAACAGGGGGACACTGAAGCTTTCTTT. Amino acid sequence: CAWEQQGDTEAFF.

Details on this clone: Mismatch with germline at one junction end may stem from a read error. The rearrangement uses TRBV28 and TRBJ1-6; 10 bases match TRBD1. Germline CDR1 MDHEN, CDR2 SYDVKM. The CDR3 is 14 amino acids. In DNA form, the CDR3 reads TGTGCCAGCAGTTTTCTATCGGGACAGGGGCCCCCCCACTTT. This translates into CASSFLSGQGPPHF.

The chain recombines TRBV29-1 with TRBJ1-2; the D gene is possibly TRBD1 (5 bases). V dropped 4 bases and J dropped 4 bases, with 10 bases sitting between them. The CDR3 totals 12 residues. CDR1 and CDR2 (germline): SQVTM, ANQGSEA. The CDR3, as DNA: TGCAGCGTTGGGGACGTACTCTATGGCTACACCTTC. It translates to CSVGDVLYGYTF.

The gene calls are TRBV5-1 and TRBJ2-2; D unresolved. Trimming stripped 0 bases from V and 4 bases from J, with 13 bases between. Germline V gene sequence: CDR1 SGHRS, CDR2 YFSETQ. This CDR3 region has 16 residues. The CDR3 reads CASSLEVGQTTGELFF. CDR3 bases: TGCGCCAGCAGCTTGGAGGTAGGGCAGACCACCGGGGAGCTGTTTTTT.

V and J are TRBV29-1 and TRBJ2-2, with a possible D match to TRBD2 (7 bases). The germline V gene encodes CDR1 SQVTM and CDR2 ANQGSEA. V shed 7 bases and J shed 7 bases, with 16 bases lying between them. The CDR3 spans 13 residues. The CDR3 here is CSGGGHAVGELFF. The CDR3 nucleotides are TGCAGCGGGGGGGGGCATGCGGTCGGGGAGCTGTTTTTT.

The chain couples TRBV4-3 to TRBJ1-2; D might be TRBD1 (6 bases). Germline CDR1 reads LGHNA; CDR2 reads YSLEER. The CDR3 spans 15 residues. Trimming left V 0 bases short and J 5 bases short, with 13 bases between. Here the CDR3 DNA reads TGCGCCAGCAGCCAAGACGGGACACGCACGTATGGCTACACCTTC. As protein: CASSQDGTRTYGYTF.